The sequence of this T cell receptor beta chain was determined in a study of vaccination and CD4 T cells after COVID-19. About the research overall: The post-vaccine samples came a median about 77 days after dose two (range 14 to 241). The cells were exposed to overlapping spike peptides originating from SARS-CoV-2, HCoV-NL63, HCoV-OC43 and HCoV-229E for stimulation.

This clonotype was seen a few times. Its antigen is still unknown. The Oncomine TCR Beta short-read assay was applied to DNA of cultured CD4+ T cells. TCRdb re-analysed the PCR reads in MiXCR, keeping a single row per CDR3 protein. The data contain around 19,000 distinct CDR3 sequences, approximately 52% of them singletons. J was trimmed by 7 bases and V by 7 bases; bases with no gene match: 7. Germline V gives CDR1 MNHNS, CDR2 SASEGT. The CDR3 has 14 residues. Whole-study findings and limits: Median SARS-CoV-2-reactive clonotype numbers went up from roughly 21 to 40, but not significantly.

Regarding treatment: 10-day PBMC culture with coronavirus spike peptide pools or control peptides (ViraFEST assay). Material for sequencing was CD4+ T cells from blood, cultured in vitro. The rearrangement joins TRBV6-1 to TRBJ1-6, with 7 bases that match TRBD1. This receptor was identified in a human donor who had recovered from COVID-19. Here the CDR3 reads CASTQDRRNSPLHF. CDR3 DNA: TGTGCCAGCACCCAGGACAGGAGGAATTCACCCCTCCACTTT.